These 4 T cell receptor beta chains originate from one sample sequenced in a study of blood T cell repertoires in COVID-19. The assay was immunoSEQ multiplex PCR, and TCRdb's table has in-frame clones only and misses some. The sample records about 170,000 clones, approximately 84% being singletons. The sample was PBMCs or T cells enriched from blood (not recorded which). The source is a human donor with acute COVID-19. The donor label of this sample is uncertain.

This rearrangement joins TRBV5-1 to TRBJ2-2; a possible D gene is TRBD1 (5 bases). V lost 0 bases and J lost 6, with 9 bases in between. The germline gives CDR1 SGHRS, CDR2 YFSETQ. The CDR3 loop spans 14 amino acids. CDR3 residues: CASSLGQFPGELFF. DNA of the CDR3: TGCGCCAGCAGCTTGGGACAGTTCCCCGGGGAGCTGTTTTTT.

The chain links TRBV27 to TRBJ1-1; maybe TRBD1 (6 bases). V was shortened by 3 bases and J by 3 bases, with 11 bases between the two germline ends. Germline V gene lookup returns CDR1 MNHEY and CDR2 SMNVEV (reference sequence). The CDR3 runs 14 residues. CDR3 coding DNA: TGTGCCAGCAGTTTCGGGGGGGCGGACACTGAAGCTTTCTTT. It specifies CASSFGGADTEAFF.

The chain combines TRBV3-1 (or the pseudogene TRBV3-2) with TRBJ1-2, with D maybe TRBD1 (6 bases). The CDR3 consists of 15 residues. Trimming left V 5 bases short and J 7 bases short, with 20 bases between. Germline assignment: CDR1 LGHDT and CDR2 YNNKEL (reference sequence). CDR3 sequence reads: CASSSEGQGLGGYTF. In nucleotides, the CDR3 is TGTGCCAGCAGCTCCGAGGGGCAGGGGTTAGGTGGCTACACCTTC.

This sequence joins TRBV24-1 and TRBJ1-1; perhaps TRBD1 as D (5 bases). Germline CDR1 reads KGHDR; CDR2 reads SFDVKD. Trimming removed 3 bases at V and 11 bases at J, with 12 bases between. The CDR3 extends over 12 amino acids. Here the CDR3 DNA reads TGTGCCACCAGTGATACAGGTGGAGAGGCTTTCTTT. Protein product: CATSDTGGEAFF.